This entry is about one T cell receptor (beta chain). This specimen comes from a study of CD8 T cells in Susac syndrome. V lost 5 bases and J lost 3; bases outside the gene matches: 9. Per the germline V gene, CDR1 is MGHRA and CDR2 is YSYEKL. The CDR3 sequence is 16 residues long. Reverse transcription of roughly 0.5 to 1 ug RNA used random hexamers. An immunoSEQ multiplex PCR amplified TCR beta CDR3 over 54 Vbeta and 13 Jbeta. TCRdb processed the immunoSEQ multiplex PCR reads anew with MiXCR; each CDR3 protein has one entry. Of approximately 190,000 distinct CDR3 sequences listed, about 96% are singletons. High-throughput TCR beta sequencing covered peripheral CD8+ and CD4+ T cells. The multiple sclerosis controls were treatment-naive patients with relapsing-remitting disease that was stable or active. FACS enriched CD8+ TEMRA cells, while bulk CD8+ and CD4+ were negatively isolated.

The sequence was obtained from a human donor with multiple sclerosis. The rearrangement joins TRBV4-1 to TRBJ2-3; 9 nucleotides match TRBD1. Sequenced: CD4+ T cells from PBMCs. This CDR3 is CASSGTDRGGTDTQYF. CDR3 bases: TGCGCCAGCAGCGGAACGGACAGGGGAGGAACAGATACGCAGTATTTT.